One sample yielded the 17 T cell receptor beta chains listed below, sequenced in a study of immune cell composition in non-small cell lung cancer. Assay: immunoSEQ multiplex PCR; the TCRdb copy retains only in-frame clones and omits some. Altogether roughly 8,700 clones are present, 60% to 85% being singletons, with the ten largest covering roughly 13%. Normal lung was sampled as far from the tumour as possible, at least 3 cm. Sequenced material: non-adjacent lung tissue. The receptors derive from a human donor with non-small cell lung cancer.

CDR3 residues: CASNRGRGTGELFF. CDR3 sequence (DNA): TGTGCCAGTAATCGGGGTCGGGGCACCGGGGAGCTGTTTTTT. The J gene is TRBJ2-2, the V gene TRBV19, with D maybe TRBD2 (5 bases). With 7 bases removed from V and 4 bases from J, the gap between germline ends came to 13 bases. From germline, CDR1 is LNHDA and CDR2 SQIVND (reference sequence). This CDR3 has 14 amino acids.

V usage is TRBV18 and J usage is TRBJ1-1, with D unresolved. The CDR3 runs to 15 residues. CDR1 is KGHSH, CDR2 LQKENI, per germline. V dropped 2 bases and J dropped 0 bases, with 10 bases sitting between them. CDR3 sequence: CASSPIPAVNTEAFF. For the CDR3, the DNA is TGTGCCAGCTCACCAATCCCAGCGGTGAACACTGAAGCTTTCTTT.

The genes are TRBV7-2 and TRBJ2-7; 15 nucleotides line up with TRBD2. The J segment lost 3 bases and the V segment lost 5 bases, leaving 2 bases of the junction unmatched. This CDR3 is 15 amino acids long. The germline V gene has CDR1 SGHTA and CDR2 FQGNSA. This CDR3 reads CASSRTSGGGYEQYF. In DNA, the CDR3 is TGTGCCAGCAGCCGGACTAGCGGGGGGGGCTACGAGCAGTACTTC.

J is TRBJ1-5 and V is TRBV18; D possibly corresponds to TRBD1 (6 bases). V was trimmed by 2 bases and J by 9 bases, leaving 14 bases between them. The germline gives CDR1 KGHSH, CDR2 LQKENI. CDR3 size: 14 residues. CDR3 amino acids: CASSPREGGGPQHF. CDR3 coding DNA: TGTGCCAGCTCACCAAGAGAAGGGGGGGGGCCCCAGCATTTT. Variable domain in full (rest from reference TRBV18 and TRBJ1-5): NAGVMQNPRHLVRRRGQEARLRCSPMKGHSHVYWYRQLPEEGLKFMVYLQKENIIDESGMPKERFSAEFPKEGPSILRIQQVVRGDSAAYFCASSPREGGGPQHFGDGTRLSIL.

The V and J genes are TRBV6-4 and TRBJ2-1; the D gene is possibly TRBD2 (6 bases). Germline loops: CDR1 MRHNA, CDR2 SNTAGT. There are 11 residues in the CDR3. The germline V and J ends were trimmed by 9 bases and 15 bases, with 18 bases remaining between them. The CDR3 loop reads CARGTSGGRFF. The CDR3 coding sequence is TGTGCCAGAGGGACTTCCGGGGGAAGGTTCTTC.

This clone was seen once. V usage is TRBV27 and J usage is TRBJ1-2, with unresolved D. The ends were cut back, 2 bases at V and 3 bases at J, with 13 bases in the middle. The CDR3 covers 15 residues. Looked up from germline, CDR1 is MNHEY and CDR2 is SMNVEV (reference sequence). The CDR3 DNA is TGTGCCAGCAGTTTAGGGTGGGCTTCCGACTATGGCTACACCTTC. Translated: CASSLGWASDYGYTF.

The chain recombines TRBV6-5 with TRBJ2-1; no definite D call. Per the germline V gene, CDR1 is MNHEY and CDR2 is SVGAGI. Trimming removed 2 bases from V and 4 bases from J, with 12 bases in between. The CDR3 covers 15 residues. The CDR3 DNA sequence: TGTGCCAGCAGTTACGGGGTGGTGGGGTACAATGAGCAGTTCTTC. Translation: CASSYGVVGYNEQFF.

The chain employs TRBV11-2 and TRBJ2-2; D not resolved. This CDR3 is built from 12 residues. Per the germline V gene, CDR1 is SGHAT and CDR2 is FQNNGV. V lost 6 bases to trimming and J lost 6 bases, with 8 bases between them. CDR3 loop: CASRPQAGELFF. CDR3 nucleotides: TGTGCCAGCAGGCCTCAGGCCGGGGAGCTGTTTTTT.

The chain uses TRBV28 and TRBJ1-5; 7 nucleotides agree with TRBD1. This CDR3 has 14 amino acids. The trim removed 5 bases at V and 8 bases at J, leaving 9 bases unmatched. Per germline, CDR1 MDHEN and CDR2 SYDVKM. The chain's CDR3 is CASSPAAGGKPQHF. CDR3 DNA sequence: TGTGCCAGCAGTCCAGCGGCAGGGGGAAAGCCCCAGCATTTT.

The rearrangement links TRBV19 to TRBJ1-6; 7 bases align to TRBD1. V shed 5 bases and J 7 bases; nucleotides not matched to a gene: 11. CDR1 and CDR2 from the germline V gene are LNHDA and SQIVND (reference sequence). CDR3 length: 16 amino acids. The CDR3 reads CASSSRQGTRNSPLHF. In DNA, the CDR3 is TGTGCCAGTAGTTCCCGACAGGGCACGAGAAATTCACCCCTCCACTTT.

The V call is TRBV2, the J call TRBJ2-2, with TRBD1 matching 7 bases. Germline CDR1 SNHLY, CDR2 FYNNEI. V lost 5 bases and J lost 4; bases outside the gene matches: 10. The CDR3 spans 16 residues. In DNA, the CDR3 is TGTGCCAGCAGTCTTCGACAGGGACAACCCACCGGGGAGCTGTTTTTT. This gives the protein CASSLRQGQPTGELFF. Variable domain in full (rest from reference TRBV2 and TRBJ2-2): EPEVTQTPSHQVTQMGQEVILRCVPISNHLYFYWYRQILGQKVEFLVSFYNNEISEKSEIFDDQFSVERPDGSNFTLKIRSTKLEDSAMYFCASSLRQGQPTGELFFGEGSRLTVL.

V and J are TRBV6-6 and TRBJ1-2, with no clear D. The V end was cut by 4 bases, the J end by 1 base, with 4 bases between. This CDR3 region has 12 residues. CDR1 and CDR2 (germline): MNHNY, SVGAGI (reference sequence). CDR3 amino acids: CASSSDNYGYTF. In DNA, the CDR3 is TGTGCCAGCAGTTCTGATAACTATGGCTACACCTTC.

V is TRBV5-7 and J is TRBJ2-1, with D possibly matching TRBD1 (5 bases). TRBV5-7 is marked as an open reading frame, function uncertain. CDR3 size: 14 residues. V was shortened by 0 bases and J by 8 bases, with 12 bases between the two germline ends. The CDR3 spells CASSLVGASHEQFF. CDR3 nucleotide sequence: TGTGCCAGCAGCTTGGTAGGGGCGTCCCATGAGCAGTTCTTC.

The rearrangement uses TRBV7-9 and TRBJ2-1; D is possibly TRBD1 (6 bases). Per the germline V gene, CDR1 is SEHNR and CDR2 is FQNEAQ (reference sequence). This CDR3 contains 15 residues. V gave up 3 bases and J gave up 8 bases, with 17 bases separating them. The CDR3 nucleotides read TGTGCCAGCAGCTTGGGCACAGGGATGACGGATGAGCAGTTCTTC. Protein product: CASSLGTGMTDEQFF.

V gene TRBV18 combines with J gene TRBJ2-1; 13 bases are a match to TRBD2. Germline CDR1 and CDR2: KGHSH and LQKENI. The V segment lost 4 bases and the J segment 9 bases; nucleotides outside the gene matches: 12. This CDR3 is 17 amino acids long. CDR3: CASSLVTSGRAHREQFF. CDR3 bases: TGTGCCAGCTCACTTGTCACTAGCGGGAGGGCTCATCGTGAGCAGTTCTTC. Complete variable domain (other parts from reference TRBV18 and TRBJ2-1): NAGVMQNPRHLVRRRGQEARLRCSPMKGHSHVYWYRQLPEEGLKFMVYLQKENIIDESGMPKERFSAEFPKEGPSILRIQQVVRGDSAAYFCASSLVTSGRAHREQFFGPGTRLTVL.

J is TRBJ1-1 and V is TRBV4-2; maybe TRBD1 (5 bases). Trimming cost V 0 bases and J 8 bases, with 10 bases left between them. Per germline, CDR1 LGHNA and CDR2 YNFKEQ. This CDR3 region has 13 residues. CDR3 sequence (DNA): TGTGCCAGCAGCCAAGAATCGGGACTAGAAGCTTTCTTT. Protein sequence: CASSQESGLEAFF.

Note on this clone: The junction departs from germline at one end; a sequencing error may be responsible. The chain uses TRBV6-1 and TRBJ1-3; D is uncertain. Per the germline V gene, CDR1 is MNHNS and CDR2 is SASEGT. This CDR3 region has 12 residues. CDR3 nucleotide sequence: TGCCTAGTGGCGCGCCCGGGAAACACCATATATTTT. Translating gives CLVARPGNTIYF.